Listed here are 2 T cell receptor beta chains from one sample, sequenced in a study of blood T cell repertoires in COVID-19. Some clones are missing from TCRdb's copy, which holds only in-frame ones; the method was immunoSEQ multiplex PCR. This sample has 150,000 to 200,000 clones, with approximately 90% found just once. The specimen was peripheral blood. The receptors stem from a human donor in a cohort sampled during active COVID-19.

Only a few counts were recorded for this clone. A read error is likely, as this CDR3 ends without the conserved phenylalanine or tryptophan. The DNA is omitted, as the CDR3 cannot be located on it reliably, and the CDR3 follows TCRdb's listing. The chain's CDR3 is CASSIEGQGLL. This sequence joins TRBV10-1 and TRBJ2-7; the table calls TRBD1, which could not be checked here. The CDR3 region is 11 residues in length, termini included. Germline V gene lookup returns CDR1 WNHNN and CDR2 SYGVQD (reference sequence).

The rearrangement joins TRBV6-6 to TRBJ1-5; D not certain. The V end was cut by 0 bases, the J end by 5 bases, with 8 bases between. Germline lookup yields CDR1 MNHNY and CDR2 SVGAGI (reference sequence). This CDR3 has 14 amino acids. CDR3 sequence reads: CASSYSVADQPQHF. The DNA of the CDR3 is TGTGCCAGCAGTTACTCGGTAGCGGATCAGCCCCAGCATTTT.